Listed below are T cell receptor beta chains from one sample, sequenced in a study of blood T cell repertoires in COVID-19. Here immunoSEQ multiplex PCR was the method, and the copy in TCRdb shows in-frame clones only, minus some. Of 250,000 to 350,000 clones listed, 80% to 90% are singletons. The sample consisted of peripheral blood. Receptors originate from a woman between 45 and 65 years old with COVID-19, enrolled during active disease. Both conserved end residues are trimmed from each CDR3. Fields, in order: V gene, CDR3 protein.

>TRBV5-8
ASSWTGVNTEAF
>TRBV27
ASAVRLAGETQY
>TRBV7-9
ASSLAGTGTNKQY
>TRBV19
ASSTSRTGAAYEQY
>TRBV6-5
ASTHNDRALYGYT
>TRBV27
ASSPAGASYEQY
>TRBV19
ASSIITGNTEAF
>TRBV19
ASRDLTGNQPQH
>TRBV5-1
ASSLAGGPSYGYT
>TRBV6-1
ASSEADSYEQY
>TRBV24-1
ATSDPGQGRFYEQY
>TRBV6-5
ASSYGGGGHADTQY
>TRBV11-3
ASSQAGRRGRANYEQY
>TRBV19
ASSTRQGAIAF
>TRBV25-1
ASSEPHRPAVDEQY
>TRBV2
ASRAGASSYEQY
>TRBV15
ATSRDHGVGELF
>TRBV28
ASTLGGKGTYEQY
>TRBV7-6
ASSSIGRAVGELF
>TRBV5-1
ASSPEGDGYT
>TRBV6-5
ASSQQGATEAF
>TRBV20-1
SALPGYA
>TRBV6-1
ASSEGQGDTEAF
>TRBV19
ASKGGQETQY
>TRBV3-1/TRBV3-2
ASSQSPKNTEAF
>TRBV19
ASSPRDRGLVNEKLF
>TRBV27
ASRLPGQMNTEAF
>TRBV7-2
ASSSRWADTQY
>TRBV2
ASSVTKVSSGYT
>TRBV2
ASSGTSGRADEQF
>TRBV5-1
ASSLQGRGVNTEAF
>TRBV7-9
ASSLTVSAEAF
>TRBV27
ASSPGQFPRGYT
>TRBV27
ASSLTGSTQY
>TRBV5-1
ASSPRQNKNIQY
>TRBV19
ASSSGTSNQPQH
>TRBV4-1
ASSQDLGQGVAYEQY
>TRBV24-1
ATGERVIKGQPQH
>TRBV29-1
SVEEDRDYEQY
>TRBV18
ASSPGTGGLGEQY
>TRBV6-6
ASSSTRETQY
>TRBV27
ASSLPGTGNNEQF
>TRBV7-2
ASSLQVTNTGELF
>TRBV28
ASSLQRAEQY
>TRBV19
ASSMSGQGWDNQPQH